A selection of T cell receptor beta chains follows, all from one sample in a study of blood T cell repertoires in COVID-19. Produced via immunoSEQ multiplex PCR; TCRdb's table is partial and in-frame only. The repertoire includes over 200,000 clones, roughly 80% of them detected once, and 7.8% sits in the top ten. Sample: peripheral blood. These receptors were collected from a woman older than 75 with COVID-19, enrolled during active disease. CDR3s include the opening cysteine and the closing phenylalanine or tryptophan. The order of the fields is J gene, V gene, CDR3 protein.

>TRBJ1-2|TRBV4-1
CASTRGQGEGYGYTF
>TRBJ1-1|TRBV7-3
CASSLQGATEAFF
>TRBJ2-5|TRBV18
CASSPLGSRTQETQYF
>TRBJ2-2|TRBV19
CASSIMGQGAARELFF
>TRBJ1-5|TRBV19
CASSINRGRHQPQHF
>TRBJ2-1|TRBV9
CASSPRGDQSYNEQFF
>TRBJ1-2|TRBV19
CASSTTGSGTNYGYTF
>TRBJ2-1|TRBV5-1
CASSSIAGLLNEQFF
>TRBJ1-5|TRBV10-3
CAISGQGDQPQHF
>TRBJ2-3|TRBV5-1
CASASGSPPDTQYF
>TRBJ1-4|TRBV15
CATTGGNEKLFF
>TRBJ2-3|TRBV28
CASSLLAGDTQYF
>TRBJ1-1|TRBV5-4
CASSLRGPTEAFF
>TRBJ1-2|TRBV20-1
CSASTGGHYGYTF
>TRBJ2-1|TRBV3-1/TRBV3-2
CASSQVAGSGGASNEQFF
>TRBJ1-1|TRBV10-3
CAIRKRSLHRGPTEAFF
>TRBJ1-3|TRBV12-5
CASGSDRSSGNTIYF
>TRBJ1-2|TRBV5-4
CASSLAVGQVYGYTF
>TRBJ1-2|TRBV11-2
CASSDGQGLYGYTF
>TRBJ2-7|TRBV7-9
CASSLQGTPYEQYF
>TRBJ2-3|TRBV28
CASSLGTSRSTDTQYF
>TRBJ1-5|TRBV11-2
CASSLGALGQGQPQHF
>TRBJ2-5|TRBV5-4
CASSLSGGDSQETQYF
>TRBJ1-5|TRBV6-5
CASRPDRDQPQHF
>TRBJ1-1|TRBV18
CASSPAGTGTNTEAFF
>TRBJ1-2|TRBV12-3/TRBV12-4
CASSGGGYGYTF
>TRBJ2-3|TRBV5-1
CASSLGQGGGDTQYF
>TRBJ1-4|TRBV28
CASSLSRGGPFF
>TRBJ1-2|TRBV18
CASSPGGKGYGYTF